The text below deals with one TCR beta chain. Its antigen remains unidentified. This record belongs to a study of graft-versus-host responses after intestinal transplantation. TCRdb keeps only in-frame clones here, not all; method: immunoSEQ multiplex PCR. The table lists about 27,000 clones, approximately 96% of them singletons. The study, taken as a whole, reports: Analysis identified GvH clones in recipient marrow, with some appearing first in ileum or blood.

Here the sequenced sample was PBMCs, taken roughly 30 days after intestinal transplant. This sequence was found in a human patient who received an intestinal transplant, so some T cells may come from the graft donor.

CDR3 DNA: TGCGCCAGCAGCTTGGCGTCAGGTACGCAGTATTTT. It is translated as CASSLASGTQYF. J is TRBJ2-3 and V is TRBV5-1; D call uncertain. V was clipped by 0 bases and J by 8 bases, with 7 bases between them. CDR1 and CDR2 (germline): SGHRS, YFSETQ. This CDR3 comprises 12 residues.